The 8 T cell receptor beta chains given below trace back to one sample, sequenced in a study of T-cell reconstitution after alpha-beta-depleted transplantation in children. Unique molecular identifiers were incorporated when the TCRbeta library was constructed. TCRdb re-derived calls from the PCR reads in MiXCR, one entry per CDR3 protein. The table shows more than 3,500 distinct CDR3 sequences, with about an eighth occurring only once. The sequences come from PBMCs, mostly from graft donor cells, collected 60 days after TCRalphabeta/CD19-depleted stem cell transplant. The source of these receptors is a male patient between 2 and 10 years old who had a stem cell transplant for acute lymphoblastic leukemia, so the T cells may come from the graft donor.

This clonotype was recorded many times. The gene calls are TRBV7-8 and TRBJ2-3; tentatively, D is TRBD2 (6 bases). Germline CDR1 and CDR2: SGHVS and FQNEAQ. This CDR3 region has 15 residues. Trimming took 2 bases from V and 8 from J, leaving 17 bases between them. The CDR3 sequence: CASSLIGGRQGTQYF. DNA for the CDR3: TGTGCCAGCAGCTTAATCGGGGGACGCCAGGGTACGCAGTATTTT.

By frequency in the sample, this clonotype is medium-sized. CDR3 sequence (DNA): TGTGCCAGCAGCTTTTCTTTCGCCAGAGCAGTCTATGGCTACACCTTC. Its protein product is CASSFSFARAVYGYTF. The chain uses TRBV7-9 and TRBJ1-2; D unclear. The germline V gene encodes CDR1 SEHNR and CDR2 FQNEAQ (reference sequence). The CDR3 has 16 residues. The V end lost 3 bases, the J end lost 4 bases, and 18 bases lay between the germline ends.

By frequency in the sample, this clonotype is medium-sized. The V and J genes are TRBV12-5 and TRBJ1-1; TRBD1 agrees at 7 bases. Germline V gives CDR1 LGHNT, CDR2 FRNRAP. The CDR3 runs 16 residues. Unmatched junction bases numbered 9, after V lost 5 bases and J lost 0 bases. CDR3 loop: CASGPHRTGLNTEAFF. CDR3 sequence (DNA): TGTGCTAGTGGTCCGCACCGGACAGGCTTGAACACTGAAGCTTTCTTT.

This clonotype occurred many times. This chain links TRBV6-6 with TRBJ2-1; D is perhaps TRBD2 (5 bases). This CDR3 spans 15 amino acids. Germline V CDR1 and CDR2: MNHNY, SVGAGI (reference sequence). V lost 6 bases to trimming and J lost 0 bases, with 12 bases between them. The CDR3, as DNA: TGTGCCAGCAGCCTTAAGCGGAGCTCCTACAATGAGCAGTTCTTC. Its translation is CASSLKRSSYNEQFF.

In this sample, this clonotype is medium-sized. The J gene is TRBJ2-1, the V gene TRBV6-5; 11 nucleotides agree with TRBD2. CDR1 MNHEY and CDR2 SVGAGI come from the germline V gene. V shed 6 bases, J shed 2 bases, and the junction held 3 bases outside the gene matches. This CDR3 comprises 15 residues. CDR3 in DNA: TGTGCCAGCAGGGGACTAGCGGTTCCCTACAATGAGCAGTTCTTC. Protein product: CASRGLAVPYNEQFF.

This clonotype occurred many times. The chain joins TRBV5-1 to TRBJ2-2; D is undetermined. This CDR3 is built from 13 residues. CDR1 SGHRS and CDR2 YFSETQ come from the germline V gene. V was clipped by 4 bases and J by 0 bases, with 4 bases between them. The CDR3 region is CASSDPNTGELFF. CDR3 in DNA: TGCGCCAGCAGCGACCCGAACACCGGGGAGCTGTTTTTT.

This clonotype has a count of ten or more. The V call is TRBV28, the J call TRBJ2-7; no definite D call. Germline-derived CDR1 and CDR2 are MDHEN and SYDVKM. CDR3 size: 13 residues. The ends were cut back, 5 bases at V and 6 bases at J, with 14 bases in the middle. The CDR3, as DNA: TGTGCCAGCAGTCAGGACCGGGCACCCGAGCAGTACTTC. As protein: CASSQDRAPEQYF.

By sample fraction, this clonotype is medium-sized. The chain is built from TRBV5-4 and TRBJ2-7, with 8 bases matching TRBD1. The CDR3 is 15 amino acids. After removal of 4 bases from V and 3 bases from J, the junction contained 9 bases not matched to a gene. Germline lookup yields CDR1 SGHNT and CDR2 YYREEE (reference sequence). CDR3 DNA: TGTGCCAGCAGCCCGCCGGGACAGGTGCACTACGAGCAGTACTTC. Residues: CASSPPGQVHYEQYF.